The T cell receptor (delta chain) under discussion was sequenced for a study of gamma-delta chains in newborns, infants, children. TCRdb re-identified clones in the reads via CATT. The data contain roughly 3,100 delta-chain clones, 40% to 65% of them singletons. V lost 3 bases and J lost 7; bases outside the gene matches: 18. In germline, CDR1 is GEAIGNYY, CDR2 EKD. The CDR3 is 18 amino acids. Notes on this clone: This could be a read error, since a much larger clone is one nucleotide away.

The rearrangement uses TRDV2 and TRDJ1; 11 nucleotides line up with TRDD3. The sequence came from a child who received the measles vaccine. Material for sequencing was blood. The chain's CDR3 is CACDAYKSGGYWDRKLIF. Here the CDR3 DNA reads TGTGCCTGTGACGCCTATAAATCTGGGGGATACTGGGACCGTAAACTCATCTTT.